The entry below describes one T cell receptor beta chain. The data were obtained in a study of blood T cell repertoires in COVID-19. Study information: Researchers got acute and convalescent COVID-19 samples from the United States, Italy and Spain. PBMCs, B-cell-depleted T cells, or T cells provided the cDNA or gDNA that made up the material.

Per the study methods: Using reference gene primer amplification, nucleated cell counts were estimated. Clones were read by immunoSEQ multiplex PCR, and TCRdb kept only the in-frame ones, dropping some. That table supplies the V and J calls and clone size; D and trimming were determined from the DNA. This sample has about 200,000 clones; about four fifths occur once, and the top ten carry less than 11%. This CDR3 region has 16 residues. Unmatched junction bases numbered 7, after V lost 1 base and J lost 4 bases. The germline V gene encodes CDR1 LNHDA and CDR2 SQIVND (reference sequence). The material sequenced was peripheral blood. This TCR came from a woman older than 75 with acute or convalescent COVID-19. The J gene is TRBJ2-5, the V gene TRBV19, with TRBD1 matching 9 bases. CDR3 in amino acids: CASSIGLDRGGETQYF. CDR3 bases: TGTGCCAGTAGTATAGGGCTCGACAGGGGGGGAGAGACCCAGTACTTC.